These 32 T cell receptor beta chains originate from one sample sequenced in a study of vaccination and CD4 T cells after COVID-19. The Oncomine TCR Beta short-read assay was applied to DNA of cultured CD4+ T cells. TCRdb fed the PCR reads into MiXCR, producing one record per CDR3 protein. The sample yields more than 13,000 distinct CDR3 sequences, more than 20% seen once. As for treatment: roughly 10-day PBMC culture with coronavirus spike peptide pools or control peptides (ViraFEST assay). Their antigens are not known. Sequenced material: CD4+ T cells from blood, cultured in vitro, taken after SARS-CoV-2 vaccination. These receptors all come from a human donor who had recovered from COVID-19.

This clonotype appeared a few times. The rearrangement links TRBV29-1 to TRBJ1-1, with 7 bases aligning to TRBD1. This CDR3 has 14 residues. Per the germline V gene, CDR1 is SQVTM and CDR2 is ANQGSEA. V shed 5 bases, J shed 4 bases, and the junction held 10 bases outside the gene matches. The CDR3 DNA sequence: TGCAGCGTTCCAGACAGGGTGGGCGGCACTGAAGCTTTCTTT. Residues: CSVPDRVGGTEAFF.

This clonotype was counted a few times. The genes are TRBV24-1 and TRBJ2-3; D is perhaps TRBD2 (6 bases). Germline assignment: CDR1 KGHDR and CDR2 SFDVKD. The V gene lost 5 bases and the J gene lost 8 bases, with 10 bases spanning the gap. CDR3 length equals 12 residues. Here the CDR3 DNA reads TGTGCCACCAGTGCTCTGGGAGGTACGCAGTATTTT. Translating it yields CATSALGGTQYF.

The chain couples TRBV7-2 to TRBJ2-5; perhaps TRBD1 as D (6 bases). The V gene's germline CDR1 is SGHTA and CDR2 FQGNSA. This CDR3 is 14 amino acids long. With 4 bases removed from V and 7 bases from J, the gap between germline ends came to 16 bases. The CDR3 nucleotides read TGTGCCAGCAGCTCGGACAGCGCGCCGGGGACCCAGTACTTC. It yields the protein CASSSDSAPGTQYF. Drawing the rest from reference TRBV7-2 and TRBJ2-5, the complete variable domain is GAGVSQSPSNKVTEKGKDVELRCDPISGHTALYWYRQSLGQGLEFLIYFQGNSAPDKSGLPSDRFSAERTGGSVSTLTIQRTQQEDSAVYLCASSSDSAPGTQYFGPGTRLLVL.

The chain employs TRBV6-1 and TRBJ2-5; the D gene is possibly TRBD2 (5 bases). V lost 6 bases to trimming and J lost 5 bases, with 22 bases between them. The CDR3 loop spans 16 amino acids. CDR1 is MNHNS, CDR2 SASEGT, per germline. The CDR3 loop is CASRQAVVGSMETQYF. The CDR3 DNA follows: TGTGCCAGCAGGCAGGCCGTGGTTGGGAGTATGGAGACCCAGTACTTC.

Within the sample, this clonotype is medium-sized. V and J are TRBV6-1 and TRBJ1-1, with TRBD1 matching over 7 bases. CDR1 MNHNS and CDR2 SASEGT come from the germline V gene. Trimming cost V 6 bases and J 1 base; bases outside gene matches: 5. This CDR3 has 14 residues. CDR3 bases: TGTGCCAGCAGAGACAGGGCGAAGAACACTGAAGCTTTCTTT. Protein sequence: CASRDRAKNTEAFF.

V and J are TRBV11-2 and TRBJ2-2; unclear D gene. Germline V gene data show CDR1 as SGHAT and CDR2 as FQNNGV. The V end was cut by 2 bases, the J end by 3 bases, with 7 bases between. This CDR3 is 14 amino acids long. The CDR3 loop reads CASSLSSYTGELFF. The DNA of the CDR3 is TGTGCCAGCAGCTTATCCAGTTACACCGGGGAGCTGTTTTTT.

CDR3 sequence: CAWSVPTSPLHF. CDR3 bases: TGTGCCTGGAGTGTCCCGACTTCACCCCTCCACTTT. The rearrangement links TRBV30 to TRBJ1-6; D uncertain. Trimming pared 0 bases from V and 9 bases from J, leaving 6 bases between. This CDR3 region has 12 residues. Per germline, CDR1 GTSNPN and CDR2 SVGIG (reference sequence).

This clonotype was observed a handful of times. The chain recombines TRBV7-3 with TRBJ2-3; no definite D call. CDR1 and CDR2 from the germline V gene are SGHTA and FQGTGA. CDR3 length: 14 residues. The ends were cut back, 2 bases at V and 3 bases at J, with 9 bases in the middle. In nucleotides, the CDR3 is TGTGCCAGCAGCTTATATCTAGAAACAGATACGCAGTATTTT. This encodes CASSLYLETDTQYF.

The rearrangement links TRBV5-6 to TRBJ2-1; D is possibly TRBD2 (6 bases). Between the trimmed V and J ends, which lost 4 bases and 1 base, there was a span of 18 bases. The CDR3 runs 17 residues. The germline V gene encodes CDR1 SGHDT and CDR2 YYEEEE. The CDR3 reads CASSLFQPGRSYNEQFF. CDR3 in DNA: TGTGCCAGCAGCCTCTTTCAGCCCGGGAGATCCTACAATGAGCAGTTCTTC.

This chain links TRBV7-2 with TRBJ1-6, with no clear D. V was pared by 1 base and J by 15 bases, with 13 bases between. This CDR3 is 13 amino acids long. The germline CDR1 and CDR2 sequences are SGHTA and FQGNSA. In DNA form, the CDR3 reads TGTGCCAGCAGCTTAGAGGGTCCCGGAAGCCTCCACTTT. This sequence encodes CASSLEGPGSLHF.

The DNA of the CDR3 is TGTGCCAGCATCCCGGGACAGGTTAGTCAGCCCCAGCATTTT. It yields the protein CASIPGQVSQPQHF. The chain links TRBV28 to TRBJ1-5; 8 bases map to TRBD1. Trimming removed 7 bases from V and 6 bases from J; junction bases left unmatched: 8. The CDR3 consists of 14 residues. Germline CDR1 MDHEN, CDR2 SYDVKM. The whole variable domain, remainder taken from reference TRBV28 and TRBJ1-5, is DVKVTQSSRYLVKRTGEKVFLECVQDMDHENMFWYRQDPGLGLRLIYFSYDVKMKEKGDIPEGYSVSREKKERFSLILESASTNQTSMYLCASIPGQVSQPQHFGDGTRLSIL.

The chain couples TRBV30 to TRBJ1-5, with 7 bases aligning to TRBD1. The CDR3 spans 16 residues. J was trimmed by 4 bases and V by 5 bases; bases with no gene match: 14. Germline CDR1 is GTSNPN and CDR2 is SVGIG (reference sequence). CDR3 sequence reads: CAWGGPATGLNQPQHF. CDR3 sequence (DNA): TGTGCCTGGGGAGGCCCGGCGACAGGGCTAAATCAGCCCCAGCATTTT.

This clonotype has more than one count but fewer than ten. The rearrangement links TRBV28 to TRBJ2-5; the D is unclear. Germline V lookup: CDR1 MDHEN, CDR2 SYDVKM. Trimming removed 4 bases at V and 1 base at J, with 10 bases between. The length of the CDR3 is 14 residues. CDR3 nucleotide sequence: TGTGCCAGCAGTTCACTATCCTTCCAAGAGACCCAGTACTTC. It yields the protein CASSSLSFQETQYF. Full variable domain (remainder filled in from reference TRBV28 and TRBJ2-5): DVKVTQSSRYLVKRTGEKVFLECVQDMDHENMFWYRQDPGLGLRLIYFSYDVKMKEKGDIPEGYSVSREKKERFSLILESASTNQTSMYLCASSSLSFQETQYFGPGTRLLVL.

This clonotype is medium-sized (0.01 to 0.1%) in the sample. This chain connects TRBV7-2 to TRBJ1-5; D gene ambiguous. Germline assignment: CDR1 SGHTA and CDR2 FQGNSA. The germline V and J ends were trimmed by 3 bases and 3 bases, with 9 bases remaining between them. The CDR3 runs to 14 residues. CDR3 sequence (DNA): TGTGCCAGCAGCTTTTGGGGTTCCAATCAGCCCCAGCATTTT. As protein: CASSFWGSNQPQHF.

This clonotype showed up just a few times. The J gene is TRBJ2-1, the V gene TRBV20-1, with D perhaps assigned TRBD1 or TRBD2 (5 bases each). Trimming stripped 2 bases from V and 9 bases from J, with 11 bases between. The CDR3 runs 12 residues. The germline V gene has CDR1 DFQATT and CDR2 SNEGSKA (reference sequence). This CDR3 reads CSARRSGGEQFF. The CDR3 DNA is TGCAGTGCTAGAAGATCTGGGGGTGAGCAGTTCTTC.

This rearrangement joins TRBV5-4 to TRBJ1-3; D call uncertain. Germline V gives CDR1 SGHNT, CDR2 YYREEE (reference sequence). The CDR3 spans 15 residues. The ends were cut back, 4 bases at V and 0 bases at J, with 11 bases in the middle. The CDR3 DNA is TGTGCCAGCAGCACGTCATTGGGCTCTGGAAACACCATATATTTT. It codes for CASSTSLGSGNTIYF. The full variable domain, completed using reference TRBV5-4 and TRBJ1-3, is ETGVTQSPTHLIKTRGQQVTLRCSSQSGHNTVSWYQQALGQGPQFIFQYYREEENGRGNFPPRFSGLQFPNYSSELNVNALELDDSALYLCASSTSLGSGNTIYFGEGSWLTVV.

This clonotype turned up a few times. The CDR3 coding sequence is TGTGCCAGCAGCCAGGGACTCTACGAGCAGTACTTC. Amino acids: CASSQGLYEQYF. The V and J genes are TRBV7-9 and TRBJ2-7; possibly TRBD2 for D (6 bases). Germline V gene sequence: CDR1 SEHNR, CDR2 FQNEAQ (reference sequence). The V gene lost 5 bases and the J gene lost 3 bases, with 8 bases spanning the gap. The CDR3 loop spans 12 amino acids. Based on the CDR3 plus reference TRBV7-9 and TRBJ2-7, the full variable domain is DTGVSQNPRHKITKRGQNVTFRCDPISEHNRLYWYRQTLGQGPEFLTYFQNEAQLEKSRLLSDRFSAERPKGSFSTLEIQRTEQGDSAMYLCASSQGLYEQYFGPGTRLTVT.

This clonotype has just a few counts. V and J are TRBV7-9 and TRBJ2-1; D is ambiguous. Looked up from germline, CDR1 is SEHNR and CDR2 is FQNEAQ (reference sequence). The CDR3 is 14 residues long. The ends were cut back, 4 bases at V and 5 bases at J, with 12 bases in the middle. The CDR3: CASSSRKEHNEQFF. In nucleotides, the CDR3 is TGTGCCAGCAGCTCCCGGAAGGAACACAATGAGCAGTTCTTC.

The V gene is TRBV29-1, the J gene TRBJ2-3; D is tentatively TRBD1 or TRBD2 (6 bases each). Germline V gives CDR1 SQVTM, CDR2 ANQGSEA. This CDR3 is built from 14 residues. The germline V and J ends were trimmed by 6 bases and 0 bases, with 13 bases remaining between them. In DNA form, the CDR3 reads TGCAGCGTCGGCCGGGGGACAAGCACAGATACGCAGTATTTT. Translated, it gives CSVGRGTSTDTQYF.

There are a few counts of this clonotype. The chain is built from TRBV7-2 and TRBJ2-2; 7 positions match TRBD2. The CDR3 length is 16 residues. V lost 1 base, J lost 6 bases, and 8 bases stayed unmatched. The germline V gene encodes CDR1 SGHTA and CDR2 FQGNSA. In nucleotides, the CDR3 is TGTGCCAGCAGCTTAGGGCGTCGGGGGAGGGCCGGGGAGCTGTTTTTT. Translated: CASSLGRRGRAGELFF.

In its sample, this clonotype was seen a few times. The DNA for the CDR3 is TGTGCCAGCAGGAAAATAGCACAGGGACACACCTTC. Amino acid sequence: CASRKIAQGHTF. The V gene is TRBV2, the J gene TRBJ1-2; possibly TRBD1 for D (6 bases). Per germline, CDR1 SNHLY and CDR2 FYNNEI. The CDR3 totals 12 residues. V was trimmed by 6 bases and J by 12 bases, leaving 17 bases between them.

This clonotype showed up just a few times. The rearrangement links TRBV7-2 to TRBJ2-1; D gene uncertain. Trimming stripped 1 base from V and 1 base from J, with 8 bases between. The CDR3 spans 15 residues. Germline V gives CDR1 SGHTA, CDR2 FQGNSA. The CDR3: CASSLGDFSYNEQFF. The CDR3 DNA reads as TGTGCCAGCAGCTTAGGAGACTTTTCCTACAATGAGCAGTTCTTC.

This clonotype was picked up a small number of times. This sequence joins TRBV10-3 and TRBJ2-5; tentatively, D is TRBD1 (6 bases). The CDR3 is 15 amino acids. Germline assignment: CDR1 ENHRY and CDR2 SYGVKD. Between the trimmed V and J ends, which lost 4 bases and 1 base, there was a span of 13 bases. As DNA, the CDR3 is TGTGCCATCAGTGTCACTAGGGACACCCAAGAGACCCAGTACTTC. Amino acid sequence: CAISVTRDTQETQYF.

This clonotype was seen more than once but under ten times. The chain carries TRBV18 and TRBJ1-1, with D maybe TRBD1 (5 bases). The germline gives CDR1 KGHSH, CDR2 LQKENI. The CDR3 runs to 15 residues. Trimming left V 0 bases short and J 0 bases short, with 8 bases between. DNA of the CDR3: TGTGCCAGCTCACCACCGGGGACGGTGAACACTGAAGCTTTCTTT. This translates into CASSPPGTVNTEAFF.

About this clonotype itself: Just one base apart from a much larger clone, this may be a read error. V usage is TRBV7-2 and J usage is TRBJ1-2; no firm D call. Germline CDR1 reads SGHTA; CDR2 reads FQGNSA. This CDR3 is built from 15 residues. CDR3 sequence reads: CASSLAVGLGYDYTF. CDR3 coding DNA: TGTGCCAGCAGCTTAGCTGTAGGACTGGGCTATGACTACACCTTC.

Concerning this clonotype itself: One base away lies a much larger clone, so this may be a sequencing read error. The rearrangement uses TRBV7-2 and TRBJ1-2; no firm D call. This CDR3 spans 14 amino acids. From germline, CDR1 is SGHTA and CDR2 FQGNSA. V lost 4 bases and J 5 bases, leaving 14 bases between the germline ends. DNA for the CDR3: TGTGCCAGCAGCTCGCACCAACCCCAATATGGCTACACCTTC. Protein: CASSSHQPQYGYTF.

This clonotype was seen more than once but under ten times. The chain employs TRBV4-2 and TRBJ1-1; no reliable D call. V lost 5 bases to trimming and J lost 5 bases, with 24 bases between them. The length of the CDR3 is 17 residues. Germline CDR1 and CDR2: LGHNA and YNFKEQ. The DNA of the CDR3 is TGTGCCAGCAGCGCGAGAGGGTCCGGGAGTCGGTCGACTGAAGCTTTCTTT. Translated: CASSARGSGSRSTEAFF.

The rearrangement links TRBV30 to TRBJ2-3; D unclear. Germline CDR1 GTSNPN, CDR2 SVGIG (reference sequence). Trimming stripped 5 bases from V and 2 bases from J, with 8 bases between. The CDR3 covers 12 residues. CDR3 bases: TGTGCCTGGGGACCATACACAGATACGCAGTATTTT. Translating it yields CAWGPYTDTQYF.

This clonotype rates as medium-sized. Written as DNA, the CDR3 is TGTGCCAGCAGCTTATCCGGGACAGACTATGGCTACACCTTC. Protein product: CASSLSGTDYGYTF. This chain links TRBV7-2 with TRBJ1-2; 7 bases are a match to TRBD1. Germline loops: CDR1 SGHTA, CDR2 FQGNSA. V was clipped by 2 bases and J by 3 bases; unmatched bases: 3. The CDR3 runs to 14 residues. Combining the CDR3 with reference TRBV7-2 and TRBJ1-2 gives the whole variable domain GAGVSQSPSNKVTEKGKDVELRCDPISGHTALYWYRQSLGQGLEFLIYFQGNSAPDKSGLPSDRFSAERTGGSVSTLTIQRTQQEDSAVYLCASSLSGTDYGYTFGSGTRLTVV.

This clonotype is categorized as medium-sized (0.01 to 0.1%). V usage is TRBV6-1 and J usage is TRBJ1-6, with D maybe TRBD1 (5 bases). The CDR3 runs to 16 residues. Germline assignment: CDR1 MNHNS and CDR2 SASEGT. The V and J ends lost 5 bases and 4 bases respectively, with 15 bases between them. CDR3 amino acids: CASSINRQLYNSPLHF. For the CDR3, the DNA is TGTGCCAGCAGTATAAACCGACAGCTTTATAATTCACCCCTCCACTTT.

CDR3: CASSGRSLGWQPQHF. CDR3 DNA sequence: TGTGCCAGTAGTGGGCGGTCCTTGGGCTGGCAGCCCCAGCATTTT. This chain uses TRBV19 with TRBJ1-5; D is uncertain. The CDR3 is 15 amino acids. In germline, CDR1 is LNHDA, CDR2 SQIVND (reference sequence). The germline V and J ends were trimmed by 5 bases and 7 bases, with 18 bases remaining between them.

The chain carries TRBV4-2 and TRBJ1-1; no clear D gene. Germline CDR1 LGHNA, CDR2 YNFKEQ. CDR3 length: 16 residues. V dropped 0 bases and J dropped 0 bases, with 11 bases sitting between them. The CDR3 protein is CASSQDLTAMNTEAFF. CDR3 DNA sequence: TGTGCCAGCAGCCAAGATCTAACAGCCATGAACACTGAAGCTTTCTTT.